These 14 T cell receptor beta chains were all obtained from the same sample, sequenced in a study of PD-1 blockade in classical Hodgkin lymphoma. This sample's time point: cycle 4 day 1 (C4D1), after 5 to 7 weeks of nivolumab. Relapse after autologous stem cell transplantation occurred in every patient, and brentuximab vedotin exposure varied. Only in-frame clones appear in the TCRdb table, and some are missing; sequencing was by immunoSEQ multiplex PCR. This sample yields almost 95,000 clones, of which about 83% are seen a single time; about a sixth belongs to the top ten. This specimen was peripheral blood mononuclear cells (PBMCs), taken before the fourth cycle of nivolumab. The receptors shown here come from a human donor with classical Hodgkin lymphoma.

This chain links TRBV5-1 with TRBJ1-1, with a tentative D call TRBD1 (6 bases). Trimming took 4 bases from V and 1 from J, leaving 14 bases between them. CDR3 size: 15 residues. Per the germline V gene, CDR1 is SGHRS and CDR2 is YFSETQ. The CDR3 DNA is TGCGCCAGCAGCCCGATAGGGACACAGAACACTGAAGCTTTCTTT. The encoded protein is CASSPIGTQNTEAFF.

The genes are TRBV6-1 and TRBJ2-3; 14 nucleotides align to TRBD2. CDR1 and CDR2 from the germline V gene are MNHNS and SASEGT. The V gene end was trimmed by 6 bases and the J gene end by 5 bases; junction bases not matched to a gene: 4. The CDR3 is 15 residues long. As DNA, the CDR3 is TGTGCCAGCAGAGGGACTAGCGGGAGTATAGATACGCAGTATTTT. It translates to CASRGTSGSIDTQYF.

CDR3 bases: TGTGCCAGCAGCTTTTCAGACGGGGGTGATAATGAGCAGTTCTTC. Its protein is CASSFSDGGDNEQFF. The V call is TRBV7-3, the J call TRBJ2-1; TRBD2 is a possible D gene (6 bases). V was cut by 3 bases and J by 7 bases, with 16 bases left in between. This CDR3 region has 15 residues. Germline values: CDR1 SGHTA, CDR2 FQGTGA.

CDR3 nucleotide sequence: TGTGCCAGCAGCGGACACTCCTCTTACAATGAGCAGTTCTTC. Protein product: CASSGHSSYNEQFF. V and J are TRBV6-1 and TRBJ2-1, with D possibly TRBD1 on 5 matching bases. The CDR3 spans 14 residues. V was cut by 6 bases and J by 4 bases, with 13 bases left in between. Germline V gene lookup returns CDR1 MNHNS and CDR2 SASEGT.

The J gene is TRBJ2-3, the V gene TRBV27, with D perhaps TRBD2 (6 bases). Germline values: CDR1 MNHEY, CDR2 SMNVEV (reference sequence). This CDR3 spans 14 amino acids. V gave up 2 bases and J gave up 5 bases, with 11 bases separating them. CDR3: CASSLGGSIDTQYF. Here the CDR3 DNA reads TGTGCCAGCAGTTTAGGAGGGAGTATAGATACGCAGTATTTT.

The rearrangement joins TRBV27 to TRBJ2-3, with TRBD1 matching over 11 bases. Trimming cost V 5 bases and J 4 bases; bases outside gene matches: 8. The germline V gene encodes CDR1 MNHEY and CDR2 SMNVEV (reference sequence). The CDR3 contains 16 residues. For the CDR3, the DNA is TGTGCCAGCAGTAGACTGGGACAGGGGGATGCAGATACGCAGTATTTT. It specifies CASSRLGQGDADTQYF.

This clone is medium-sized (0.01 to 0.1%) within its sample. The V and J genes are TRBV5-1 and TRBJ1-2; 9 bases are shared with TRBD1. Germline values: CDR1 SGHRS, CDR2 YFSETQ. The V segment lost 1 base and the J segment 6 bases; nucleotides outside the gene matches: 7. CDR3 size: 15 residues. The CDR3 spells CASSLTGQGFDGYTF. The CDR3 nucleotides are TGCGCCAGCAGCTTGACGGGACAGGGATTCGATGGCTACACCTTC.

This clone was counted a few times. V usage is TRBV19 and J usage is TRBJ1-5, with 12 bases lining up with TRBD1. The CDR3 has 15 residues. Trimming took 6 bases from V and 6 from J; bases not matched to a gene: 6. Germline V CDR1 and CDR2: LNHDA, SQIVND (reference sequence). CDR3 loop: CASRSGQGATQPQHF. CDR3 coding DNA: TGTGCCAGTAGATCGGGACAGGGGGCCACTCAGCCCCAGCATTTT.

J is TRBJ2-2 and V is TRBV13; 7 bases align to TRBD2. Germline V gene lookup returns CDR1 PRHDT and CDR2 FYEKMQ (reference sequence). The CDR3 extends over 15 amino acids. The V gene end was trimmed by 2 bases and the J gene end by 3 bases; junction bases not matched to a gene: 3. The CDR3 here is CASSLTLADTGELFF. The CDR3 DNA sequence: TGTGCCAGCAGCTTAACCCTAGCGGACACCGGGGAGCTGTTTTTT.

The chain is built from TRBV30 and TRBJ1-2, with D possibly being TRBD1 (6 bases). The germline V gene has CDR1 GTSNPN and CDR2 SVGIG (reference sequence). CDR3 length equals 11 residues. V lost 5 bases and J lost 3, with 7 bases in between. In nucleotides, the CDR3 is TGTGCCTGGTACAGGGACTATGGCTACACCTTC. Protein sequence: CAWYRDYGYTF.

The chain employs TRBV7-9 and TRBJ1-2; D uncertain. Trimming left V 1 base short and J 4 bases short, with 4 bases between. The CDR3 totals 12 residues. The germline V gene has CDR1 SEHNR and CDR2 FQNEAQ (reference sequence). The CDR3 DNA is TGTGCCAGCAGCTTAGGGGGCTATGGCTACACCTTC. Translation: CASSLGGYGYTF.

This rearrangement joins TRBV6-5 to TRBJ2-1, with 10 bases identical to TRBD1. Germline trimming cut 5 bases from V and 2 bases from J; bases unmatched to any gene: 3. The length of the CDR3 is 15 residues. Germline CDR1 reads MNHEY; CDR2 reads SVGAGI. In DNA, the CDR3 is TGTGCCAGCAGTACGACAGGGGGCGCCTACAATGAGCAGTTCTTC. Protein product: CASSTTGGAYNEQFF.

The chain couples TRBV6-5 to TRBJ2-7; 7 bases match TRBD1. Germline V gives CDR1 MNHEY, CDR2 SVGAGI. The CDR3 is made up of 13 amino acids. J lost 7 bases, V lost 6 bases, and 9 bases had no gene match. CDR3 sequence: CASREQGSWEQYF. The CDR3 coding sequence is TGTGCCAGCAGAGAACAGGGGTCGTGGGAGCAGTACTTC.

The chain has TRBV27 and TRBJ2-1; the D gene is possibly TRBD2 (6 bases). The CDR3 consists of 16 residues. Germline lookup yields CDR1 MNHEY and CDR2 SMNVEV (reference sequence). The germline V and J ends were trimmed by 6 bases and 0 bases, with 15 bases remaining between them. The CDR3 DNA is TGTGCCAGCAGCCGGCAGCGGGTGCTCTCCTACAATGAGCAGTTCTTC. It specifies CASSRQRVLSYNEQFF.